What follows are 13 T cell receptor beta chains derived from one specimen sequenced in a study of blood T cell repertoires in COVID-19. TCRdb's table, derived via immunoSEQ multiplex PCR, lists solely in-frame clones and lacks some. The sample lists 450,000 or so clones, 85% to 90% occurring once. The sequenced sample was peripheral blood. The receptors derive from a man younger than 30 with COVID-19, enrolled during active disease.

This clone showed up just once. The rearrangement uses TRBV18 and TRBJ2-1, with 12 bases fitting TRBD2. The V gene's germline CDR1 is KGHSH and CDR2 LQKENI. The trim removed 1 base at V and 0 bases at J, leaving 1 base unmatched. The CDR3 length is 17 residues. The CDR3 loop is CASSPQTSGSSYNEQFF. CDR3 nucleotide sequence: TGTGCCAGCTCACCACAGACTAGCGGGAGCTCCTACAATGAGCAGTTCTTC.

The rearrangement joins TRBV29-1 to TRBJ1-2, with 11 bases matching TRBD1. This CDR3 spans 15 amino acids. The J segment lost 1 base and the V segment lost 3 bases, leaving 4 bases of the junction unmatched. Germline lookup yields CDR1 SQVTM and CDR2 ANQGSEA. CDR3 DNA: TGCAGCGTTGATGCCGGGACAGGGGGTAACTATGGCTACACCTTC. The encoded protein is CSVDAGTGGNYGYTF. Using reference TRBV29-1 and TRBJ1-2 for the parts outside the CDR3, the full variable domain is SAVISQKPSRDICQRGTSLTIQCQVDSQVTMMFWYRQQPGQSLTLIATANQGSEATYESGFVIDKFPISRPNLTFSTLTVSNMSPEDSSIYLCSVDAGTGGNYGYTFGSGTRLTVV.

J is TRBJ2-7 and V is TRBV5-5, with TRBD1 matching 11 bases. The CDR3 sequence is 14 residues long. V gave up 5 bases and J gave up 4 bases; unmatched junction bases: 5. Germline V gene lookup returns CDR1 SGHKS and CDR2 YYEKEE (reference sequence). The CDR3: CASRRTGGGYEQYF. In DNA, the CDR3 is TGTGCCAGCAGGCGGACAGGGGGCGGGTACGAGCAGTACTTC.

The chain has TRBV6-5 and TRBJ1-1; the match to TRBD1 covers 7 bases. V shed 8 bases and J 4 bases; nucleotides not matched to a gene: 10. Per germline, CDR1 MNHEY and CDR2 SVGAGI. The CDR3 contains 14 residues. The DNA of the CDR3 is TGTGCCAGCCATGCAGGGGGAGTGGGCACTGAAGCTTTCTTT. Translation: CASHAGGVGTEAFF.

The chain couples TRBV10-1 to TRBJ2-1; the D gene is possibly TRBD1 (5 bases). The CDR3 consists of 14 residues. The ends were cut back, 6 bases at V and 3 bases at J, with 12 bases in the middle. Germline lookup yields CDR1 WNHNN and CDR2 SYGVQD (reference sequence). The CDR3 region is CASSPHQGYNEQFF. CDR3 nucleotides: TGCGCCAGCAGCCCTCACCAGGGCTACAATGAGCAGTTCTTC.

CDR3 nucleotide sequence: TGTGCCAGCAGTCTCGGGTTTCAAGTGCAGTTCTTC. Translating gives CASSLGFQVQFF. The genes are TRBV12-3 or TRBV12-4 and TRBJ2-1; D is undetermined. CDR3 size: 12 residues. Trimming stripped 5 bases from V and 12 bases from J, with 14 bases between.

This chain links TRBV6-5 with TRBJ2-2; D remains ambiguous. V shed 7 bases and J shed 0 bases, with 6 bases lying between them. The CDR3 has 13 residues. CDR1 is MNHEY and CDR2 is SVGAGI in the germline V gene. CDR3 region: CASTEPNTGELFF. For the CDR3, the DNA is TGTGCCAGCACGGAGCCGAACACCGGGGAGCTGTTTTTT.

The V and J genes are TRBV7-9 and TRBJ2-7, with D possibly matching TRBD2 (5 bases). The ends were cut back, 5 bases at V and 6 bases at J, with 14 bases in the middle. Looked up from germline, CDR1 is SEHNR and CDR2 is FQNEAQ (reference sequence). The CDR3 is made up of 13 amino acids. CDR3 in amino acids: CASSPGERSEQYF. In nucleotides, the CDR3 is TGTGCCAGCAGCCCCGGGGAGCGCAGCGAGCAGTACTTC.

The chain employs TRBV29-1 and TRBJ2-3; tentative D call: TRBD1 (5 bases). Germline values: CDR1 SQVTM, CDR2 ANQGSEA. The V and J ends lost 7 bases and 5 bases respectively, with 7 bases between them. This CDR3 spans 10 amino acids. CDR3 sequence: CSGRGDTQYF. The CDR3 DNA is TGCAGCGGTAGGGGAGATACGCAGTATTTT.

CDR3 coding DNA: TGTGCCAGCAGTGGGAACCCGGGACTAGTAATAGATACGCAGTATTTT. This translates into CASSGNPGLVIDTQYF. The rearrangement links TRBV25-1 to TRBJ2-3; 8 nucleotides match TRBD2. Germline V gene sequence: CDR1 MGHDK, CDR2 SYGVNS. V dropped 4 bases and J dropped 5; count of bases not matched to a gene: 11. The length of the CDR3 is 16 residues.

V usage is TRBV6-1 and J usage is TRBJ2-7; possibly TRBD2 for D (5 bases). Germline V gives CDR1 MNHNS, CDR2 SASEGT. The CDR3 is 15 residues long. The germline V and J ends were trimmed by 2 bases and 0 bases, with 11 bases remaining between them. The DNA for the CDR3 is TGTGCCAGCAGTGAACGGACTGGGAGCTCCTACGAGCAGTACTTC. This gives the protein CASSERTGSSYEQYF.

The chain has TRBV7-9 and TRBJ2-7; no clear D. CDR3 size: 13 residues. Germline V lookup: CDR1 SEHNR, CDR2 FQNEAQ (reference sequence). The V end lost 5 bases, the J end lost 9 bases, and 17 bases lay between the germline ends. The CDR3 here is CASSTDLWQRQYF. The CDR3 DNA follows: TGTGCCAGCAGCACAGACCTCTGGCAGAGGCAGTACTTC.

This clone was picked up a small number of times. The rearrangement uses TRBV4-1 and TRBJ2-2, with 7 bases aligning to TRBD1. The CDR3 is made up of 18 amino acids. CDR1 MGHRA and CDR2 YSYEKL come from the germline V gene. V shed 1 base and J 0 bases; nucleotides not matched to a gene: 8. The CDR3 is CASSQGISGTANTGELFF. The DNA for the CDR3 is TGCGCCAGCAGCCAAGGGATTTCCGGGACAGCGAACACCGGGGAGCTGTTTTTT.